This TCR beta chain was sequenced for a study of long-term antiretroviral therapy in people with HIV. General study results and limits: Following ART, diversity rose but still fell short of transplant donor controls.

Only a few counts were recorded for this clone. As yet, its antigen is unknown. Runs used v3.0 of the immunoSEQ assay and were done at survey level. A target of roughly 40,000-55,000 T-cell genomes per sample was set for sequencing. Sequenced by immunoSEQ multiplex PCR; TCRdb stores in-frame clones only, minus some. The profile shows tens of thousands of clones, approximately 80% of them singletons. Every one of the donors gave at least one pre-ART PBMC sample and at least two post-ART PBMC samples. V lost 0 bases and J lost 8; bases outside the gene matches: 10. CDR3 length: 16 residues. Germline CDR1 reads SGDLS; CDR2 reads YYNGEE.

The V call is TRBV9, the J call TRBJ2-4, with 8 bases identical to TRBD1. The sample here was unsorted PBMCs, taken 1.1 years before starting antiretroviral therapy. The sequence came from a woman aged 25 to 45 with HIV. For the CDR3, the DNA is TGTGCCAGCAGCGTAGCAGGGGGCCGCGGTTATGACATTCAGTACTTC. Residues: CASSVAGGRGYDIQYF.